A single sample is the source of the 20 T cell receptor beta chains below, sequenced in a study of OX40 agonist ivuxolimab in advanced cancers. Measured with immunoSEQ multiplex PCR; TCRdb has only the in-frame clones, and not every one. Of 100,000 or so clones in the sample, around 91% were seen once. This sample comprised CD4+ or CD8+ T cells sorted from blood, obtained in a trial of the OX40 agonist ivuxolimab. The receptors were gathered from an adult with an advanced solid tumor such as melanoma, head and neck, liver or kidney cancer.

This chain uses TRBV7-6 with TRBJ2-7; possibly TRBD2 for D (7 bases). This CDR3 is 14 amino acids long. Per germline, CDR1 SGHVS and CDR2 FNYEAQ. The ends were cut back, 4 bases at V and 6 bases at J, with 16 bases in the middle. The CDR3 DNA sequence: TGTGCCAGCAGCTACCCAAATCGGGGGGCCGAGCAGTACTTC. Residues: CASSYPNRGAEQYF.

A remark on this clone: This same CDR3 is encoded by further DNA sequences in the sample. The chain has TRBV15 and TRBJ1-5; tentative D call: TRBD1 (5 bases). From germline, CDR1 is LNHNV and CDR2 YYDKDF (reference sequence). Trimming left V 5 bases short and J 1 base short, with 9 bases between. The CDR3 runs to 14 residues. CDR3: CATSRGRSNQPQHF. In nucleotides, the CDR3 is TGTGCCACCAGCCGGGGACGGAGCAATCAGCCCCAGCATTTT.

The rearrangement links TRBV5-5 to TRBJ2-4; D gene uncertain. Germline-derived CDR1 and CDR2 are SGHKS and YYEKEE (reference sequence). This CDR3 spans 13 amino acids. Trimming pared 0 bases from V and 10 bases from J, leaving 11 bases between. CDR3 sequence reads: CASSLVQDLIQYF. CDR3 coding DNA: TGTGCCAGCAGCTTGGTCCAGGATCTGATTCAGTACTTC.

V gene TRBV6-1 combines with J gene TRBJ2-7, with TRBD2 matching 11 bases. Germline lookup yields CDR1 MNHNS and CDR2 SASEGT. J gave up 4 bases and V 7 bases, and 6 bases lay outside the gene matches. The CDR3 runs to 14 residues. The CDR3 loop is CASIPGTSGYEQYF. The CDR3 DNA is TGTGCCAGCATTCCCGGGACTAGCGGTTACGAGCAGTACTTC.

The V gene is TRBV6-1, the J gene TRBJ2-3, with D unresolved. Germline V gene lookup returns CDR1 MNHNS and CDR2 SASEGT. The CDR3 is made up of 12 amino acids. V was cut by 6 bases and J by 6 bases, with 10 bases left in between. The CDR3: CASSLRTDTQYF. Written as DNA, the CDR3 is TGTGCCAGCAGCCTACGGACGGATACGCAGTATTTT.

Regarding this clone: The CDR3 does not close with the conserved phenylalanine or tryptophan, likely indicating a read error. No DNA is shown, since the ends of the CDR3 on it are uncertain; the CDR3 is the one TCRdb lists. The J gene is TRBJ2-3, the V gene TRBV21-1; TRBD2, the D gene given by the table, was not confirmed from the DNA. TRBV21-1 constitutes a pseudogene. The CDR3 adds up to 11 amino acids, both ends counted. The CDR3 protein is CASSSGLAGVL.

The gene calls are TRBV11-3 and TRBJ2-2; 12 bases fit TRBD2. Losses at the gene ends were 3 bases for V and 5 bases for J; bases not matched to a gene: 4. The CDR3 spans 16 residues. Germline V lookup: CDR1 SGHNT, CDR2 YENEEA. The CDR3 region is CASSFLAGGGTGELFF. In DNA form, the CDR3 reads TGTGCCAGCAGCTTTCTAGCGGGAGGGGGAACCGGGGAGCTGTTTTTT.

V gene TRBV11-2 combines with J gene TRBJ2-7; TRBD1 matches 7 bases. V shed 8 bases and J 3 bases; nucleotides not matched to a gene: 10. The CDR3 consists of 14 residues. Germline V gives CDR1 SGHAT, CDR2 FQNNGV. The chain's CDR3 is CASLSQGEGYEQYF. CDR3 nucleotides: TGTGCCAGCCTCAGCCAGGGGGAAGGCTACGAGCAGTACTTC.

The chain joins TRBV18 to TRBJ2-3; D not resolved. This CDR3 contains 16 residues. Germline CDR1 reads KGHSH; CDR2 reads LQKENI. Trimming stripped 3 bases from V and 2 bases from J, with 15 bases between. The CDR3 bases are TGTGCCAGCTCACCGTTTTCGCATGGCCCCACAGATACGCAGTATTTT. The encoded protein is CASSPFSHGPTDTQYF.

The gene calls are TRBV9 and TRBJ2-1; D unresolved. Deletions cut 2 bases from V and 0 bases from J, with 9 bases between. This CDR3 comprises 15 residues. The germline V gene encodes CDR1 SGDLS and CDR2 YYNGEE. The CDR3 region is CASSVFDSSYNEQFF. In nucleotides, the CDR3 is TGTGCCAGCAGCGTTTTCGATAGCTCCTACAATGAGCAGTTCTTC.

In this sample, this clone turned up once. The rearrangement links TRBV5-4 to TRBJ2-3, with D possibly matching TRBD1 (6 bases). The CDR3 sequence is 13 residues long. Deletions cut 2 bases from V and 5 bases from J, with 9 bases between. Germline V CDR1 and CDR2: SGHNT, YYREEE (reference sequence). The CDR3 loop reads CASSLNRVDTQYF. The DNA for the CDR3 is TGTGCCAGCAGCTTAAACAGGGTAGATACGCAGTATTTT.

J is TRBJ2-2 and V is TRBV27; no clear D. Looked up from germline, CDR1 is MNHEY and CDR2 is SMNVEV (reference sequence). This CDR3 has 15 amino acids. The V gene lost 3 bases and the J gene lost 4 bases, with 12 bases spanning the gap. The CDR3 coding sequence is TGTGCCAGCAGTTTGGGAAGGGCCAGCACCGGGGAGCTGTTTTTT. It encodes CASSLGRASTGELFF.

In this sample, this clone turned up once. This rearrangement joins TRBV30 to TRBJ1-6, with 8 positions matching TRBD1. This CDR3 is 18 amino acids long. Germline V lookup: CDR1 GTSNPN, CDR2 SVGIG (reference sequence). J was trimmed by 0 bases and V by 1 base; bases with no gene match: 8. The CDR3 DNA is TGTGCCTGGAGTGCCTACCGGACAGGGAGCTCCTATAATTCACCCCTCCACTTT. This encodes CAWSAYRTGSSYNSPLHF.

This clone appeared a few times. The chain is built from TRBV15 and TRBJ2-3, with D maybe TRBD2 (5 bases). CDR1 LNHNV and CDR2 YYDKDF come from the germline V gene (reference sequence). V lost 0 bases, J lost 0 bases, and 10 bases lay in between. This CDR3 has 16 amino acids. CDR3 in amino acids: CATSRDFGGSTDTQYF. CDR3 bases: TGTGCCACCAGCAGAGATTTCGGCGGGAGCACAGATACGCAGTATTTT.

V usage is TRBV6-5 and J usage is TRBJ1-1; 8 bases line up with TRBD1. The CDR3 extends over 13 amino acids. V trimming: 5 bases; J trimming: 5 bases; junction bases outside the gene matches: 4. The germline CDR1 and CDR2 sequences are MNHEY and SVGAGI. The CDR3 region has the DNA TGTGCCAGCAGTGACAGGGGTGGGACTGAAGCTTTCTTT. It encodes CASSDRGGTEAFF.

This chain uses TRBV5-1 with TRBJ2-5; TRBD1 or TRBD2 may be the D gene (5 bases each). The J call may not be correct, given that the DNA end is closer to TRBJ2-7. The length of the CDR3 is 16 residues. CDR1 is SGHRS and CDR2 is YFSETQ in the germline V gene. CDR3 nucleotides: TGCGCCAGCAGCCGGGACCTTATTGGGATTCGACCCGAGCAGTACTTC. This encodes CASSRDLIGIRPEQYF.

This chain connects TRBV7-2 to TRBJ2-7; the match to TRBD2 covers 16 bases. Germline loops: CDR1 SGHTA, CDR2 FQGNSA. The CDR3 is 16 amino acids. Germline trimming cut 5 bases from V and 6 bases from J; bases unmatched to any gene: 7. CDR3 sequence reads: CASSGTSGRGAREQYF. The CDR3 coding sequence is TGTGCCAGCAGCGGGACTAGCGGGAGGGGGGCGCGCGAGCAGTACTTC.

About this clone itself: The germline gene is not matched at one end of the junction; a read error may be the cause. The chain links TRBV5-1 to TRBJ1-1; D remains unclear. There are 17 residues in the CDR3. CDR1 is SGHRS and CDR2 is YFSETQ in the germline V gene. The CDR3, as DNA: TGCGCCAGCAGCTTGGCCGGTAGCGGCGTTTTTCCCGCTGAGGCTTTCTTT. Translated, it gives CASSLAGSGVFPAEAFF. Supplemented by reference TRBV5-1 and TRBJ1-1, the full variable domain reads KAGVTQTPRYLIKTRGQQVTLSCSPISGHRSVSWYQQTPGQGLQFLFEYFSETQRNKGNFPGRFSGRQFSNSRSEMNVSTLELGDSALYLCASSLAGSGVFPAEAFFGQGTRLTVV.

DNA for the CDR3: TGCGCCAGCAGCTTGGCGGGACTAGCGAATTACGAGCAGTACTTC. It is translated as CASSLAGLANYEQYF. V usage is TRBV5-1 and J usage is TRBJ2-7; TRBD2 aligns across 10 bases. V trimming: 0 bases; J trimming: 4 bases; junction bases outside the gene matches: 4. CDR1 is SGHRS and CDR2 is YFSETQ in the germline V gene. This CDR3 has 15 amino acids.

V is TRBV5-1 and J is TRBJ2-1; no reliable D call. With 3 bases removed from V and 5 bases from J, the gap between germline ends came to 12 bases. Germline V gene lookup returns CDR1 SGHRS and CDR2 YFSETQ. This CDR3 is built from 14 residues. The CDR3 bases are TGCGCCAGCAGCTCATCCCTTTGGGACAATGAGCAGTTCTTC. It is translated as CASSSSLWDNEQFF.